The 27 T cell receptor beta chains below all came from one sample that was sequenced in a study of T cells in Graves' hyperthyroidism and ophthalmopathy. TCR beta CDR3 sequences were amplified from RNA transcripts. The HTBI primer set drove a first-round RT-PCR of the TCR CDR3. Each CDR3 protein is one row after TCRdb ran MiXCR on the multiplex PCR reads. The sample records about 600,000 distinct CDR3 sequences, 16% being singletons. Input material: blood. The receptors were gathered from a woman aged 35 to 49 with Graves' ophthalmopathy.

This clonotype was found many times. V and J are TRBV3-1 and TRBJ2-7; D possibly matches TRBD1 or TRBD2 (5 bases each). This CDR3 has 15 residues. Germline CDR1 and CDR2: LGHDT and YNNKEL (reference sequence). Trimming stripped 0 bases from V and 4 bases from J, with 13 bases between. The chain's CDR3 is CASSQEWGRRYEQYF. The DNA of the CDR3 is TGTGCCAGCAGCCAAGAATGGGGCCGGAGGTACGAGCAGTACTTC.

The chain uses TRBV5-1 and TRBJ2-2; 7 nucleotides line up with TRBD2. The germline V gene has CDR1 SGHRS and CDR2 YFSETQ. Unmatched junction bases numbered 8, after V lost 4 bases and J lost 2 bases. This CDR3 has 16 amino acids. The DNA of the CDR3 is TGCGCCAGCAGCCAAATGAGCGGGGCCAACACCGGGGAGCTGTTTTTT. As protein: CASSQMSGANTGELFF.

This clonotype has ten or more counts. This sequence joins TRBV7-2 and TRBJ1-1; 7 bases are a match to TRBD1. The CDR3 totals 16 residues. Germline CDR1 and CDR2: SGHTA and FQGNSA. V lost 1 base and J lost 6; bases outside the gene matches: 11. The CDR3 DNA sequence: TGTGCCAGCAGCTTAGGTAGGGACAGAGTTCGGGCTGAAGCTTTCTTT. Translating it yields CASSLGRDRVRAEAFF.

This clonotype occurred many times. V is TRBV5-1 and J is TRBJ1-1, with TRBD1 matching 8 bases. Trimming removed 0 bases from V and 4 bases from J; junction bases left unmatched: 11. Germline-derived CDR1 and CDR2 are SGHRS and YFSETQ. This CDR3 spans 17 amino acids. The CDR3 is CASSLVGAGGVGTEAFF. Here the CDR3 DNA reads TGCGCCAGCAGCTTGGTTGGGGCAGGGGGCGTTGGCACTGAAGCTTTCTTT.

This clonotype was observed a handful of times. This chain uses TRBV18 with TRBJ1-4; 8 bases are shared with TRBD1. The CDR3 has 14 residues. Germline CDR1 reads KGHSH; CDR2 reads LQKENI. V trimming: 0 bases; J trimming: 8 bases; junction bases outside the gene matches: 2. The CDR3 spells CASSPPPGGEKLFF. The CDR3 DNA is TGTGCCAGCTCACCACCTCCAGGGGGCGAAAAACTGTTTTTT. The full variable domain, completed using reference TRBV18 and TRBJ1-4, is NAGVMQNPRHLVRRRGQEARLRCSPMKGHSHVYWYRQLPEEGLKFMVYLQKENIIDESGMPKERFSAEFPKEGPSILRIQQVVRGDSAAYFCASSPPPGGEKLFFGSGTQLSVL.

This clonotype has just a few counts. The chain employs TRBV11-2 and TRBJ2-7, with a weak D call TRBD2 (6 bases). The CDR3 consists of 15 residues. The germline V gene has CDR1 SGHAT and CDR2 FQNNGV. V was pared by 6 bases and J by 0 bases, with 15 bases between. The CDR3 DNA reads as TGTGCCAGCAGGATTCTGCGGGGAAACTCCTACGAGCAGTACTTC. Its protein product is CASRILRGNSYEQYF.

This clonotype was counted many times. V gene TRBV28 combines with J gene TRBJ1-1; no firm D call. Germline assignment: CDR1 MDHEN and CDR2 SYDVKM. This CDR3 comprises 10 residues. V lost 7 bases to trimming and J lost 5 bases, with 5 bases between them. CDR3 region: CASIGTEAFF. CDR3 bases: TGTGCCAGCATTGGTACTGAAGCTTTCTTT.

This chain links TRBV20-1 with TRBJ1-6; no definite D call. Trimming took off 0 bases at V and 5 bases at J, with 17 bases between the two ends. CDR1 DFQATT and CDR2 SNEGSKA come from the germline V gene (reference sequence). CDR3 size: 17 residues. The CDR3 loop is CSARDQTQAGNNSPLHF. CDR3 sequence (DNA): TGCAGTGCTAGAGATCAGACCCAGGCTGGTAATAATTCACCCCTCCACTTT.

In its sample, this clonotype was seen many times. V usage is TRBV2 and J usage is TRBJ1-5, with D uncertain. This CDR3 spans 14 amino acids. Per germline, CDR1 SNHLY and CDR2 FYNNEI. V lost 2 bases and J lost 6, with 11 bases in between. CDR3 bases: TGTGCCAGCAGTGAAAGTACGGAGTTTCAGCCCCAGCATTTT. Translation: CASSESTEFQPQHF.

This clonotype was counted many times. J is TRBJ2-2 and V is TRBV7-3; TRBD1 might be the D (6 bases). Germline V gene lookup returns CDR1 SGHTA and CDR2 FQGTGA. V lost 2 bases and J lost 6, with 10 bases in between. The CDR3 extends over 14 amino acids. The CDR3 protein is CASSLLPGAGELFF. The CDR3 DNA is TGTGCCAGCAGCTTACTACCAGGGGCCGGGGAGCTGTTTTTT.

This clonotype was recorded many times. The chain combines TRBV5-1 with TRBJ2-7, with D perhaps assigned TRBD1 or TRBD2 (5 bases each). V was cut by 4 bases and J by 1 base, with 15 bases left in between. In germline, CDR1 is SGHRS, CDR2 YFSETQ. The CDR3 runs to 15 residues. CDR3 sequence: CASSTSPGASYEQYF. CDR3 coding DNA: TGCGCCAGCAGCACAAGCCCCGGGGCATCCTACGAGCAGTACTTC.

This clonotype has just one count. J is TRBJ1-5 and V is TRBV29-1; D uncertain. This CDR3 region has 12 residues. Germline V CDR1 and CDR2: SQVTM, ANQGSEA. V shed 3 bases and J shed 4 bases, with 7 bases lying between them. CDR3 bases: TGCAGCGTTGAGGAGGGTAATCAGCCCCAGCATTTT. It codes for CSVEEGNQPQHF. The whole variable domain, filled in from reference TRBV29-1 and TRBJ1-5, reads SAVISQKPSRDICQRGTSLTIQCQVDSQVTMMFWYRQQPGQSLTLIATANQGSEATYESGFVIDKFPISRPNLTFSTLTVSNMSPEDSSIYLCSVEEGNQPQHFGDGTRLSIL.

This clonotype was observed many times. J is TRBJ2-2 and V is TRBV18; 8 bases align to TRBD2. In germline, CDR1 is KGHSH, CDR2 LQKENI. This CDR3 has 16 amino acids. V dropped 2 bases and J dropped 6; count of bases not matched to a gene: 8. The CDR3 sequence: CASSPSSGRGAGELFF. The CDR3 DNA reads TGTGCCAGCTCACCAAGCAGCGGGAGAGGTGCCGGGGAGCTGTTTTTT.

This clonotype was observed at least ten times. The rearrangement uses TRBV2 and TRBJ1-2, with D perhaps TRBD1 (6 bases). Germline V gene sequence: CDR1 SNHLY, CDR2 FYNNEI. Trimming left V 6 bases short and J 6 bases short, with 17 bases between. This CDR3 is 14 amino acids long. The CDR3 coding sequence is TGTGCCAGCAGACCCGACACGGGGGCGCATGGCTACACCTTC. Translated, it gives CASRPDTGAHGYTF.

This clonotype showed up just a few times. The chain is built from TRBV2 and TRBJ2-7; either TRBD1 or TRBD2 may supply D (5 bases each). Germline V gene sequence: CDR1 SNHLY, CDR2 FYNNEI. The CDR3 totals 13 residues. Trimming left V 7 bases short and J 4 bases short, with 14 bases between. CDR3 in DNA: TGTGCCAGCACCAAAGGGACCCCTTACGAGCAGTACTTC. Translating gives CASTKGTPYEQYF.

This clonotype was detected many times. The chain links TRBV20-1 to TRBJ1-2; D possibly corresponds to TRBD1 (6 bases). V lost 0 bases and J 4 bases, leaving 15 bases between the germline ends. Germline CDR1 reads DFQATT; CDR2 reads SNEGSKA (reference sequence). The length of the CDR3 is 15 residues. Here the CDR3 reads CSARDGLGAGYGYTF. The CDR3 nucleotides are TGCAGTGCTAGAGATGGTCTGGGGGCCGGCTATGGCTACACCTTC.

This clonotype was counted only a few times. The CDR3 nucleotides read TGCGCCAGCAGTGCGGTCCCCGAAGGTACGCAGTATTTT. Protein sequence: CASSAVPEGTQYF. The chain combines TRBV10-1 with TRBJ2-3; D not certain. Between the trimmed V and J ends, which lost 4 bases and 8 bases, there was a span of 13 bases. Germline assignment: CDR1 WNHNN and CDR2 SYGVQD (reference sequence). The CDR3 runs to 13 residues.

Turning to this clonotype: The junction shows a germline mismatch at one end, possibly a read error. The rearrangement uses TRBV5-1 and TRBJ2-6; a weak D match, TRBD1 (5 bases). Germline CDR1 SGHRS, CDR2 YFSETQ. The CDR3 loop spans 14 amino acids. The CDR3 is CASTDSSGANALTF. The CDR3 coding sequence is TGCGCCAGCACCGACAGCTCTGGGGCCAACGCCCTGACTTTC. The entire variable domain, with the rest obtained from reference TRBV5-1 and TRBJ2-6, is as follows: KAGVTQTPRYLIKTRGQQVTLSCSPISGHRSVSWYQQTPGQGLQFLFEYFSETQRNKGNFPGRFSGRQFSNSRSEMNVSTLELGDSALYLCASTDSSGANALTFGAGSRLTVL.

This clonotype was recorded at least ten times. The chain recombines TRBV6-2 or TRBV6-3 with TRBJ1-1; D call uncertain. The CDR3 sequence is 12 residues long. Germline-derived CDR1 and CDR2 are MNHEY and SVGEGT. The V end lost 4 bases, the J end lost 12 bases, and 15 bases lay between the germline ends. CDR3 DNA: TGTGCCAGCAGTTCTGTGACTCCGAAACCTTTCTTT. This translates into CASSSVTPKPFF.

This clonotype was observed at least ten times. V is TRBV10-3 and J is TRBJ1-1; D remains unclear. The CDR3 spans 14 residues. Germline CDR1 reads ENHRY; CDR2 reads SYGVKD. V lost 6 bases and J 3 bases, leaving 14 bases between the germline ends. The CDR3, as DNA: TGTGCCATCAGGAAACAGTTAACGGACACTGAAGCTTTCTTT. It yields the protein CAIRKQLTDTEAFF.

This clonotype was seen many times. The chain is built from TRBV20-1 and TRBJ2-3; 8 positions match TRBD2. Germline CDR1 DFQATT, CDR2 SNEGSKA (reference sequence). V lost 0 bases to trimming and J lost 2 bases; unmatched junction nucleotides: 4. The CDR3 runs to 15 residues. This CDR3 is CSARDPLAATDTQYF. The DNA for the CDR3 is TGCAGTGCTAGAGATCCACTAGCGGCCACAGATACGCAGTATTTT.

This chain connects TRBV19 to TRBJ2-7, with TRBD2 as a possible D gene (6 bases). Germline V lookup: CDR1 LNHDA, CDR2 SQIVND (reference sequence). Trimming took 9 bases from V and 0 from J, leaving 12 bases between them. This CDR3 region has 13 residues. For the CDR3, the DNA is TGTGCCAGCCGGGACTCCTACTCCTACGAGCAGTACTTC. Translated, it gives CASRDSYSYEQYF. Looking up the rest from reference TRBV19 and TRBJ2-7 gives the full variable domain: DGGITQSPKYLFRKEGQNVTLSCEQNLNHDAMYWYRQDPGQGLRLIYYSQIVNDFQKGDIAEGYSVSREKKESFPLTVTSAQKNPTAFYLCASRDSYSYEQYFGPGTRLTVT.

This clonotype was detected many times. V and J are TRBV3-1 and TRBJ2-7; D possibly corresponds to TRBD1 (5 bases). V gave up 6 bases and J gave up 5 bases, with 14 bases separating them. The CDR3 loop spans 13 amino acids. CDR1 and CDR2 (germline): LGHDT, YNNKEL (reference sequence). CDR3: CASRGAWGHEQYF. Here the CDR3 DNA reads TGTGCCAGCAGGGGTGCTTGGGGCCACGAGCAGTACTTC.

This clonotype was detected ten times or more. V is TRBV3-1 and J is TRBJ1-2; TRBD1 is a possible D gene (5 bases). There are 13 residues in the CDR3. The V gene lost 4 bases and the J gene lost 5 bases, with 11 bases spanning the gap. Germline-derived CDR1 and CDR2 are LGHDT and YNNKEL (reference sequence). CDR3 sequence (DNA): TGTGCCAGCAGCCCCTACGCAGGGTATGGCTACACCTTC. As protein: CASSPYAGYGYTF.

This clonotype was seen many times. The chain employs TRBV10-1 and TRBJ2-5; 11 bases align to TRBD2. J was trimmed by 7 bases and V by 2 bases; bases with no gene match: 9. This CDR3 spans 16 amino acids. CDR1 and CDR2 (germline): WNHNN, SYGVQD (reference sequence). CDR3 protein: CASSEGLAGDLGTQYF. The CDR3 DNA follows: TGCGCCAGCAGTGAGGGACTAGCGGGCGACCTGGGGACCCAGTACTTC.

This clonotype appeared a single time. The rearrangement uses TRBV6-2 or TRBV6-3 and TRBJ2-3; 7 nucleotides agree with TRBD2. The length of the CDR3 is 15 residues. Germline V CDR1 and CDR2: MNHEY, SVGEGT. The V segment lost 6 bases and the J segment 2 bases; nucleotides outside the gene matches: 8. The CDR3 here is CASSPSGADTDTQYF. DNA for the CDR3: TGTGCCAGCAGCCCAAGCGGGGCTGACACAGATACGCAGTATTTT.

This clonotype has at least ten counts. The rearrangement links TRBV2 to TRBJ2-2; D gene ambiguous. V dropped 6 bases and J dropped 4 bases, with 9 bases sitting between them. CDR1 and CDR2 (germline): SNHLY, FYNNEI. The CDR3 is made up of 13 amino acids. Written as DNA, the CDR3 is TGTGCCAGCAGGGTTACAGTCACCGGGGAGCTGTTTTTT. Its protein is CASRVTVTGELFF.